This TCR beta chain was identified in a study of blood T cell repertoires in COVID-19. Turning to the study itself: The United States, Italy and Spain provided the acute and convalescent COVID-19 samples. Sample material is recorded as cDNA or gDNA derived from T cells, B-cell-depleted T cells, or PBMCs.

Methods used by the authors: How many nucleated cells were present was estimated from reference gene primer amplification. TCRdb keeps only in-frame clones here, not all; method: immunoSEQ multiplex PCR. Clone size and the V and J calls come from that table; the DNA yielded D and trimming. The data show approximately 180,000 clones, about 85% seen once. This CDR3 has 14 residues. Germline lookup yields CDR1 SGHRS and CDR2 YFSETQ. Losses at the gene ends were 0 bases for V and 4 bases for J; bases not matched to a gene: 3. Sequenced input: peripheral blood. This clonotype was obtained from a man aged 60 to 69 with active or convalescent COVID-19. The chain is built from TRBV5-1 and TRBJ2-7, with 8 bases fitting TRBD1. CDR3 nucleotide sequence: TGCGCCAGCAGCTTGGGGACAGGGAATTACGAGCAGTACTTC. It encodes CASSLGTGNYEQYF.